The T cell receptor (beta chain) described here comes from a study of shared clonotypes between healthy human individuals. As for the study in general: Researchers assigned three CD4 naive, three CD4 memory, two CD8 naive and one CD8 memory plate to each donor. General study findings and limits: A generally larger estimated richness was seen in naive subsets than in memory subsets. The small donor group covered limited genetic and exposure diversity.

On this clone itself: The antigen remains undetermined.

Positive CCR7 selection of CD45RO-negative cells yielded the naive CD8 cells, and terminally differentiated effector memory CD45RA+ cells were excluded. CDR1 and CDR2 (germline): MGHDK, SYGVNS. This CDR3 has 15 amino acids. V lost 6 bases, J lost 0 bases, and 6 bases stayed unmatched. Profiling relied on immunoSEQ multiplex PCR, and the TCRdb table lists in-frame clones only, not all of them. Altogether around 2,000,000 clones are present, roughly 91% being singletons, with the ten largest covering more than 1.5%. This clonotype was sampled from a man between 18 and 35 years old in good health. Some clones in this sample may be carry-over from other donors' samples. This sequence joins TRBV25-1 and TRBJ2-5; 8 bases line up with TRBD1. Sequences were obtained from naive CD8+ T cells from PBMCs. CDR3 DNA sequence: TGTGCCAGCAGCGGAAGACAGGGGAACCAAGAGACCCAGTACTTC. Translating gives CASSGRQGNQETQYF.